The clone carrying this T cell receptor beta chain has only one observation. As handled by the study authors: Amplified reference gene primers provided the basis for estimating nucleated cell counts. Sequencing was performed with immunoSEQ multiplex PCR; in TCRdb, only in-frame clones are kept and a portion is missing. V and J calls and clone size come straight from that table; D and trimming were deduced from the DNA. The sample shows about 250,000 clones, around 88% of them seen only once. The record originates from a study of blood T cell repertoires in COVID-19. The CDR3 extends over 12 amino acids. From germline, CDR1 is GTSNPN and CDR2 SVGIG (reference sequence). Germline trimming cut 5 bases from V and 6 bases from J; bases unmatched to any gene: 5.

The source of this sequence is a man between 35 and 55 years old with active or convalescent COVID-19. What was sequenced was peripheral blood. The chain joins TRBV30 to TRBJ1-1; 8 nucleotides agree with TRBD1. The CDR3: CAWQGAVAEAFF. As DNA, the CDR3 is TGTGCCTGGCAGGGGGCTGTCGCTGAAGCTTTCTTT.